This TCR beta chain originates from a study of CD8+ T cells in alopecia areata. Findings and caveats of the study: In scalp samples, resident alphabeta T cells of normal skin are also sequenced. Treatment with tofacitinib significantly lowered scalp clonality and reduced expanded CD8+ clones among the top 100.

Treatment noted: oral pan-JAK inhibitor, 5-10 mg twice daily. PBMCs yielded sorted CD4+ and CD8+ T cells. As the sequencing template, cDNA was produced by extracting RNA and reverse transcribing it. The assay was immunoSEQ multiplex PCR, and TCRdb's table has in-frame clones only and misses some. The sample carries fewer than 150,000 clones, about 54% recorded once. About this clone: Its target is not known.

The CDR3 totals 15 residues. Deletions cut 8 bases from V and 3 bases from J, with 23 bases between. CDR1 is SQVTM and CDR2 is ANQGSEA in the germline V gene. The source is a human donor with alopecia areata. The gene calls are TRBV29-1 and TRBJ2-7, with unresolved D. The sample was CD8+ T cells sorted from blood, taken at week 4, from a patient treated with tofacitinib. The CDR3 spells CSYVDYAGRNYEQYF. The CDR3 nucleotides are TGCAGCTACGTTGATTATGCTGGGCGGAACTACGAGCAGTACTTC.